The rows below give T cell receptor beta chains drawn from one sample of a study of OX40 agonist ivuxolimab in advanced cancers. The assay was immunoSEQ multiplex PCR, and TCRdb's table has in-frame clones only and misses some. Of some 86,000 clones listed, about 90% are singletons. Sample: CD4+ or CD8+ T cells sorted from blood, taken in a trial of the OX40 agonist ivuxolimab. These receptors were collected from an adult with an advanced solid tumor such as melanoma, head and neck, liver or kidney cancer. CDR3s include the opening cysteine and the closing phenylalanine or tryptophan. A D gene is named only where the DNA matches it firmly. Size is omitted from some rows. Given values are once, few, many or a class for expanded clones.

CDR3 DNA: TGTGCCAGCAGCTTAGGCAGGTACAATCAGCCCCAGCATTTT
CDR3 protein: CASSLGRYNQPQHF
clone size: -
J gene: TRBJ1-5
V gene: TRBV11-2
D gene: -

CDR3 DNA: TGCGCCAGCAGTGAAGACAGGGCCCCTTTGGGAGTTGAAGCTTTCTTT
CDR3 protein: CASSEDRAPLGVEAFF
clone size: -
J gene: TRBJ1-1
V gene: TRBV10-2
D gene: TRBD1

CDR3 DNA: TGTGCCAGCAGCATCGGGACTAGCGGTGTCGCAGATACGCAGTATTTT
CDR3 protein: CASSIGTSGVADTQYF
clone size: -
J gene: TRBJ2-3
V gene: TRBV7-6
D gene: TRBD2

CDR3 DNA: TGTGCCACCAGTTTAAGGGTCCCGAACACCGGGGAGCTGTTTTTT
CDR3 protein: CATSLRVPNTGELFF
clone size: -
J gene: TRBJ2-2
V gene: TRBV19
D gene: -

CDR3 DNA: TGTGCCAGCAGCTTAAATCCAGGGCCCTACGAGCAGTACTTC
CDR3 protein: CASSLNPGPYEQYF
clone size: -
J gene: TRBJ2-7
V gene: TRBV7-2
D gene: -

CDR3 DNA: TGCGCCAGCAGCTTTAAGACAGGGCCTAACTCTGGGGCCAACGTCCTGACTTTC
CDR3 protein: CASSFKTGPNSGANVLTF
clone size: -
J gene: TRBJ2-6
V gene: TRBV5-1
D gene: TRBD1

CDR3 DNA: TGTGCCAGCAGCCCAAGGGAGACCCAGTACTTC
CDR3 protein: CASSPRETQYF
clone size: -
J gene: TRBJ2-5
V gene: TRBV7-9
D gene: -

CDR3 DNA: TGTGCCAGCAGTTACGCTGAGGCTAATGAAAAACTGTTTTTT
CDR3 protein: CASSYAEANEKLFF
clone size: -
J gene: TRBJ1-4
V gene: TRBV6-6
D gene: -

CDR3 DNA: TGTGCCAGCAGCACGGACAGTAACACTGAAGCTTTCTTT
CDR3 protein: CASSTDSNTEAFF
clone size: -
J gene: TRBJ1-1
V gene: TRBV7-3
D gene: -

CDR3 DNA: TGTGCCAGCTCACCTACACAAATTGAAAAACTGTTTTTT
CDR3 protein: CASSPTQIEKLFF
clone size: once
J gene: TRBJ1-4
V gene: TRBV18
D gene: -

CDR3 DNA: TGTGCCAGTAACAGACAGGGGGAGTCCGGGGAGCTGTTTTTT
CDR3 protein: CASNRQGESGELFF
clone size: once
J gene: TRBJ2-2
V gene: TRBV19
D gene: TRBD1

CDR3 DNA: TGTGCCAGCAGCAGGGGGCCAGAGACCCAGTACTTC
CDR3 protein: CASSRGPETQYF
clone size: -
J gene: TRBJ2-5
V gene: TRBV7-2
D gene: TRBD1

CDR3 DNA: TGTGCCAGCAGCCCCTTAGGAGGGGGTGGCACAGATACGCAGTATTTT
CDR3 protein: CASSPLGGGGTDTQYF
clone size: -
J gene: TRBJ2-3
V gene: TRBV7-3
D gene: -

CDR3 DNA: TGTGCCAGCAGCTTAATAATGTTGACTAGCGGGAGATACAATGAGCAGTTCTTC
CDR3 protein: CASSLIMLTSGRYNEQFF
clone size: -
J gene: TRBJ2-1
V gene: TRBV7-8
D gene: TRBD2

CDR3 DNA: TGTGCCAGCATCCCGGCAGGGGGCACTGAAGCTTTCTTT
CDR3 protein: CASIPAGGTEAFF
clone size: -
J gene: TRBJ1-1
V gene: TRBV6-5
D gene: TRBD1

CDR3 DNA: TGTGCCAGCTCACCAACCCAGATAACCCAAGAGACCCAGTACTTC
CDR3 protein: CASSPTQITQETQYF
clone size: -
J gene: TRBJ2-5
V gene: TRBV18
D gene: -

CDR3 DNA: TGTGCCAGCAGCAGCCGTGGGGGGAGTACTGAAGCTTTCTTT
CDR3 protein: CASSSRGGSTEAFF
clone size: -
J gene: TRBJ1-1
V gene: TRBV7-9
D gene: -

CDR3 DNA: TGTGCCAGCAGTTTTACTGACAGGGGCGACACTGAAGCTTTCTTT
CDR3 protein: CASSFTDRGDTEAFF
clone size: few
J gene: TRBJ1-1
V gene: TRBV6-5
D gene: TRBD1